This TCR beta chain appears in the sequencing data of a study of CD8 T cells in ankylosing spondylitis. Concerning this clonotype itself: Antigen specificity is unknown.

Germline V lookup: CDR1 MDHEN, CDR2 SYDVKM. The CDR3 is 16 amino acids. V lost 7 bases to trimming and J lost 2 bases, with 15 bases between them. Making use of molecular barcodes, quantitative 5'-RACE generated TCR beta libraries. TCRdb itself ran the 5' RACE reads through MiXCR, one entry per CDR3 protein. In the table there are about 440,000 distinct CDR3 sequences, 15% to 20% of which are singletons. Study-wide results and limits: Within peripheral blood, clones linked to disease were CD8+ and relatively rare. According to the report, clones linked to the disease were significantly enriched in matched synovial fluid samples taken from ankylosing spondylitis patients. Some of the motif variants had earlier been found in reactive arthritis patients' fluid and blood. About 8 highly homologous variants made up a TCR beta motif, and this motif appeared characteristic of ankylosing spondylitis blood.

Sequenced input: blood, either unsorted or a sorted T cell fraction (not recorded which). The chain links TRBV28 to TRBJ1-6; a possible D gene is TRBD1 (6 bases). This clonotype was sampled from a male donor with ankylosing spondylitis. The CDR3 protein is CASTLRGVAYNSPLHF. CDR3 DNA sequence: TGTGCCAGCACCCTTAGGGGGGTAGCCTATAATTCACCCCTCCACTTT.